Detailed here is one TCR beta chain. The data were obtained in a study of blood T cell repertoires in COVID-19. As for the study in general: The study drew acute and convalescent COVID-19 samples from the United States, Italy and Spain.

The table came from immunoSEQ multiplex PCR; TCRdb's copy has only in-frame clones and leaves some out. The profile shows more than 350,000 clones, 80% to 90% of them singletons. CDR1 is LNHDA, CDR2 SQIVND, per germline (reference sequence). Trimming removed 9 bases from V and 5 bases from J, with 19 bases in between. The CDR3 covers 14 residues. The origin of this receptor is a woman aged 25 to 45 with COVID-19, enrolled during active disease. The sample comprised peripheral blood. The chain links TRBV19 to TRBJ1-1, with TRBD1 as a possible D gene (6 bases). In nucleotides, the CDR3 is TGTGCCAGCGGGAGGGGGGCTCGGGTGACTGAAGCTTTCTTT. This encodes CASGRGARVTEAFF.